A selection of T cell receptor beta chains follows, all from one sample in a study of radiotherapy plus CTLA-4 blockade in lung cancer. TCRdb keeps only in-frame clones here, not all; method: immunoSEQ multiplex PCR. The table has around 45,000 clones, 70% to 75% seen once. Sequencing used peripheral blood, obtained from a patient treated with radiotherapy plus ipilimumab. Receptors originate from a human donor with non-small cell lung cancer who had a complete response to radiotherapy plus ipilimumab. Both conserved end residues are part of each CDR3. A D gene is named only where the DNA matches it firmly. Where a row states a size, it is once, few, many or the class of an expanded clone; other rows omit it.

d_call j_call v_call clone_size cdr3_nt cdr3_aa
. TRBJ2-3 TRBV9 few TGTGCCAGCAGCGTAGCGGGAGCGGCAGATACGCAGTATTTT CASSVAGAADTQYF
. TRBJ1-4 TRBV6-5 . TGTGCCAGCAGTTACTCGGGGGGTGCGGATGAAAAACTGTTTTTT CASSYSGGADEKLFF
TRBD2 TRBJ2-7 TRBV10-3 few TGTGCCATCAGGGGGACTAGCGGGAGGGCTGGCAACGAGCAGTACTTC CAIRGTSGRAGNEQYF
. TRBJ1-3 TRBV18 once TGTGCCAGCTCACCACCTCTGAGGAGGACTGGAAACACCATATATTTT CASSPPLRRTGNTIYF
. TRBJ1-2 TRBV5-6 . TGTGCCAGCAGCTCTTTAGGACAGCGACACTATGGCTACACCTTC CASSSLGQRHYGYTF
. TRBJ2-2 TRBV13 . TGTGCCAGCAGCCCCCGGACAGTGGGTACCGGGGAGCTGTTTTTT CASSPRTVGTGELFF
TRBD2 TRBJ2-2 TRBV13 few TGTGCCAGCAGCCGGACTAGCGGGGGGGCGAACACCGGGGAGCTGTTTTTT CASSRTSGGANTGELFF
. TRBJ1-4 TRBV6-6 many TGTGCCAGCAGATATGGGACATACGCAACTAATGAAAAACTGTTTTTT CASRYGTYATNEKLFF
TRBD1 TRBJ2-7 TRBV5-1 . TGCGCCAGCAGCTTGGCGACAGGGGCCTATTCCTACGAGCAGTACTTC CASSLATGAYSYEQYF
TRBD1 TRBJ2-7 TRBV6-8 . TGTGCCAGCACCATGCCGGGACAGGGAATTTGCTACGAGCAGTACTTC CASTMPGQGICYEQYF
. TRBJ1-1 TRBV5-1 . TGCGCCAGCAGCTCGGGGGACCCGAACACTGAAGCTTTCTTT CASSSGDPNTEAFF
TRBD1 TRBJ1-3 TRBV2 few TGTGCCAGCAGTGAAAGGGGGCCTGGAAACACCATATATTTT CASSERGPGNTIYF
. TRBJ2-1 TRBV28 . TGTGCCAGCAGTTTAGGACAGTATCAGTTCTTC CASSLGQYQFF
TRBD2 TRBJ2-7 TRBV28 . TGTGCCAGCGCCGAGGCGGGAGGGAGGGCCTACGAGCAGTACTTC CASAEAGGRAYEQYF
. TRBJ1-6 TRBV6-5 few TGTGCCAGCAGTTATGGGGGCCCCTATAATTCACCCCTCCACTTT CASSYGGPYNSPLHF
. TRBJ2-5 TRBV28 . TGTGCCAGCAGTTTAAGTTGGAATCGGGAGACGTACTTC CASSLSWNRETYF
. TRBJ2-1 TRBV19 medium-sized TGTGCCAGTAGTATAGATCAGGTATGGGGGGATGAGCAGTTCTTC CASSIDQVWGDEQFF
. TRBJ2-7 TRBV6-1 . TGTGCCAGCAGTAGAGGGGGCTACGAGCAGTACTTC CASSRGGYEQYF
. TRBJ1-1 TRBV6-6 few TGTGCCAGCAGTTACTCTCCGGGTATAGACACTGAAGCTTTCTTT CASSYSPGIDTEAFF
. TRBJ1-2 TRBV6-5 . TGTGCCAGCAGTCGGGGGATTGGCTACACCTTC CASSRGIGYTF
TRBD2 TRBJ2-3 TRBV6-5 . TGTGCCGGCAGTTGGACTAGCGGGAGGACAGATACGCAGTATTTT CAGSWTSGRTDTQYF
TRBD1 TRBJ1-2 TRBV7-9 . TGTGCCAGCAGCTCTACCCGGACAGGGGGCGTGGGCTACACCTTC CASSSTRTGGVGYTF
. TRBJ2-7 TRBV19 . TGTGCCAGTAGTCGGCAGGGGACCTACGAGCAGTACTTC CASSRQGTYEQYF
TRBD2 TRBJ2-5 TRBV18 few TGTGCCAGCTCTTCCATTTCGACTAGCGGGAGAGAGACCCAGTACTTC CASSSISTSGRETQYF
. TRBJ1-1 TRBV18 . TGTGCCAGCTCGCCTGAACCGACAGGCCCAAGGAGGACTGAAGCTTTCTTT CASSPEPTGPRRTEAFF
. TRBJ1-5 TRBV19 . TGTGCCAGTAGTAACGGGGGGGGTGGTCGCAATCAGCCCCAGCATTTT CASSNGGGGRNQPQHF
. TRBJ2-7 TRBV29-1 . TGCAGCGTTGTCCTACCGGGCGAGCAGTACTTC CSVVLPGEQYF
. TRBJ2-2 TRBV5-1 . TGCGCCAGCAGCTTGGCTACGACCGGGGAGCTGTTTTTT CASSLATTGELFF
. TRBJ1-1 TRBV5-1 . TGCGCCAGCAGCCTGGGGTCCTCCACCCGGGGGACGAACACTGAAGCTTTCTTT CASSLGSSTRGTNTEAFF
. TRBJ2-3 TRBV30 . TGTGCCTGGAGCGGGGATACGCAGTATTTT CAWSGDTQYF
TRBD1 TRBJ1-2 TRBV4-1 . TGCGCCAGCAGCCCATCATTGGGACAGGGAGGTAACTATGGCTACACCTTC CASSPSLGQGGNYGYTF
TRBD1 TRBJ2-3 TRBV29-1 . TGCAGCGTCGGACAGGTTTTGACAGATACGCAGTATTTT CSVGQVLTDTQYF
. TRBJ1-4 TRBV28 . TGTGCCAGCAGTCCGCGTGCGAAGCTGAATGAAAAACTGTTTTTT CASSPRAKLNEKLFF
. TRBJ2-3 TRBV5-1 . TGCGCCAGCAGCTTTGAGGTCGGGAGCACAGATACGCAGTATTTT CASSFEVGSTDTQYF
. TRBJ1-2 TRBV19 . TGTGCCAGTACCCTCTTGGAGAGGAACTATGGCTACACCTTC CASTLLERNYGYTF
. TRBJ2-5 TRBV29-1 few TGCAGCGTTGTCGCCCCTCCGGGAATGGAGACCCAGTACTTC CSVVAPPGMETQYF
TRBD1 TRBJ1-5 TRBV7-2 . TGTGCCAGCAGCACCCAACAGGGGAGCAATCAGCCCCAGCATTTT CASSTQQGSNQPQHF
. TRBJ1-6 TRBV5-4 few TGTGCCGGCCGGGACATAGGCTCCAGGGGTTTTAATTCACCCCTCCACTTT CAGRDIGSRGFNSPLHF
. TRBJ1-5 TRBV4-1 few TGCGCCAGCAGCCTGGCCACGGGTAATCAGCCCCAGCATTTT CASSLATGNQPQHF
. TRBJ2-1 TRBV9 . TGTGCCAGCAGCGTAGAAGGTAGCACCAAAAGCTCCTACAATGAGCAGTTCTTC CASSVEGSTKSSYNEQFF
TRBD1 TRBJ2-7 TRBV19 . TGTGCCAGTAGACCCGGGACAGGGGATAACTACGAGCAGTACTTC CASRPGTGDNYEQYF
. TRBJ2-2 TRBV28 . TGTGCCACCCAAACAGGGGGGGGCGGGGAGCTGTTTTTT CATQTGGGGELFF